One sample yielded the 23 T cell receptor beta chains listed below, sequenced in a study of T-cell memory formation after mild COVID-19. TCRdb re-derived calls from the 5' RACE reads in MiXCR, one entry per CDR3 protein. The sample lists fewer than 650,000 distinct CDR3 sequences, about 20% occurring once. Source material: PBMCs or a T cell subset sorted from them (not recorded which). The source of these receptors is an adult woman who had mild COVID-19 (a few samples of this study predate the infection). Cell type and time point are not known.

This clonotype was seen a handful of times. This chain joins TRBV5-1 and TRBJ2-5; D might be TRBD1 (5 bases). V lost 4 bases and J 2 bases, leaving 15 bases between the germline ends. CDR3 length equals 15 residues. The germline V gene has CDR1 SGHRS and CDR2 YFSETQ. As DNA, the CDR3 is TGCGCCAGCAGCGCTGGACAACTGGGGCAAGAGACCCAGTACTTC. The encoded protein is CASSAGQLGQETQYF.

This clonotype was observed a few times. J is TRBJ2-2 and V is TRBV7-6; perhaps TRBD2 as D (6 bases). V was shortened by 5 bases and J by 0 bases, with 19 bases between the two germline ends. This CDR3 has 18 residues. CDR1 SGHVS and CDR2 FNYEAQ come from the germline V gene. The CDR3 sequence is CASSLRGGGTTNTGELFF. The CDR3 coding sequence is TGTGCCAGCAGCCTCCGGGGCGGCGGGACCACGAACACCGGGGAGCTGTTTTTT.

CDR3 loop: CASSLFLGGNGKNIQYF. The CDR3 bases are TGTGCCAGCAGCTTATTTCTCGGCGGTAATGGCAAAAACATTCAGTACTTC. V usage is TRBV7-9 and J usage is TRBJ2-4; D gene uncertain. Germline V gives CDR1 SEHNR, CDR2 FQNEAQ (reference sequence). Trimming removed 2 bases from V and 3 bases from J, with 17 bases in between. The CDR3 spans 17 residues.

V and J are TRBV28 and TRBJ2-5, with 7 bases matching TRBD2. Losses at the gene ends were 4 bases for V and 5 bases for J; bases not matched to a gene: 4. The CDR3 loop spans 13 amino acids. Germline V gene data show CDR1 as MDHEN and CDR2 as SYDVKM. The DNA for the CDR3 is TGTGCCAGCAGTTGGGGGGGTCCGGAGACCCAGTACTTC. The encoded protein is CASSWGGPETQYF.

Many counts were recorded for this clonotype. This chain joins TRBV15 and TRBJ2-3; D remains ambiguous. Trimming removed 0 bases at V and 3 bases at J, with 10 bases between. The CDR3 is 15 residues long. Germline assignment: CDR1 LNHNV and CDR2 YYDKDF (reference sequence). CDR3 in DNA: TGTGCCACCAGCAGAGATCCCGGTAAAACAGATACGCAGTATTTT. It yields the protein CATSRDPGKTDTQYF.

This clonotype appeared a few times. The rearrangement uses TRBV20-1 and TRBJ2-7; D unclear. The CDR3 is 11 residues long. The germline V and J ends were trimmed by 5 bases and 2 bases, with 7 bases remaining between them. Germline loops: CDR1 DFQATT, CDR2 SNEGSKA (reference sequence). CDR3 protein: CSASTPYEQYF. CDR3 DNA sequence: TGCAGTGCTTCAACCCCCTACGAGCAGTACTTC.

The table lists this clonotype with many counts. The V gene is TRBV7-8, the J gene TRBJ2-2; TRBD1 aligns across 8 bases. J lost 6 bases, V lost 5 bases, and 8 bases had no gene match. Germline values: CDR1 SGHVS, CDR2 FQNEAQ. This CDR3 is 15 amino acids long. CDR3 bases: TGTGCCAGCAGCCGGACAGGGTGGGGTTCCGGGGAGCTGTTTTTT. Amino acids: CASSRTGWGSGELFF.

This clonotype was picked up one time. The V call is TRBV12-5, the J call TRBJ1-5, with D possibly matching TRBD1 (5 bases). V was clipped by 3 bases and J by 5 bases, with 14 bases between them. The CDR3 is 15 amino acids. Germline-derived CDR1 and CDR2 are LGHNT and FRNRAP. The CDR3, as DNA: TGTGCTAGTGGTTTCGCGGGGCTGGGGCATCAGCCCCAGCATTTT. Protein: CASGFAGLGHQPQHF. Filled out from reference TRBV12-5 and TRBJ1-5, the complete variable domain reads DARVTQTPRHKVTEMGQEVTMRCQPILGHNTVFWYRQTMMQGLELLAYFRNRAPLDDSGMPKDRFSAEMPDATLATLKIQPSEPRDSAVYFCASGFAGLGHQPQHFGDGTRLSIL.

The rearrangement uses TRBV4-1 and TRBJ2-2, with 9 bases matching TRBD2. Losses at the gene ends were 1 base for V and 4 bases for J; bases not matched to a gene: 10. The V gene's germline CDR1 is MGHRA and CDR2 YSYEKL. The CDR3 runs 18 residues. CDR3: CASSQAYEAGGGTGELFF. The DNA of the CDR3 is TGCGCCAGCAGCCAAGCTTACGAAGCGGGGGGTGGCACCGGGGAGCTGTTTTTT.

This clonotype was seen a handful of times. The rearrangement links TRBV5-6 to TRBJ2-1; D possibly uses TRBD1 or TRBD2 (5 bases each). Trimming removed 4 bases at V and 4 bases at J, with 12 bases between. The germline V gene has CDR1 SGHDT and CDR2 YYEEEE. The CDR3 consists of 14 residues. The chain's CDR3 is CASSLQRGYNEQFF. The DNA for the CDR3 is TGTGCCAGCAGCCTGCAGAGGGGTTACAATGAGCAGTTCTTC.

The chain links TRBV7-9 to TRBJ1-1, with D hard to call. Germline CDR1 and CDR2: SEHNR and FQNEAQ (reference sequence). The germline V and J ends were trimmed by 3 bases and 1 base, with 9 bases remaining between them. This CDR3 is built from 14 residues. The CDR3 loop is CASSFEGWNTEAFF. The CDR3 bases are TGTGCCAGCAGCTTCGAGGGTTGGAACACTGAAGCTTTCTTT.

The CDR3 here is CASSLEPYGYTF. The CDR3 DNA reads TGTGCCAGCAGCTTGGAGCCCTATGGCTACACCTTC. The chain is built from TRBV7-9 and TRBJ1-2; D is unclear. The CDR3 sequence is 12 residues long. Germline values: CDR1 SEHNR, CDR2 FQNEAQ (reference sequence). Trimming cost V 3 bases and J 4 bases, with 6 bases left between them.

The rearrangement joins TRBV7-2 to TRBJ1-1, with D maybe TRBD1 (5 bases). Germline V lookup: CDR1 SGHTA, CDR2 FQGNSA. Trimming took 5 bases from V and 0 from J, leaving 13 bases between them. This CDR3 has 15 amino acids. The CDR3 reads CASSPRRDLNTEAFF. Written as DNA, the CDR3 is TGTGCCAGCAGCCCCCGACGGGACTTGAACACTGAAGCTTTCTTT.

V gene TRBV24-1 combines with J gene TRBJ2-7; no firm D call. Trimming took off 5 bases at V and 0 bases at J, with 10 bases between the two ends. CDR1 is KGHDR and CDR2 is SFDVKD in the germline V gene. This CDR3 region has 14 residues. This CDR3 reads CATSVGDTSYEQYF. The CDR3 DNA is TGTGCCACCAGTGTGGGTGATACCTCCTACGAGCAGTACTTC.

This clonotype is a singleton in its sample. J is TRBJ2-3 and V is TRBV4-2; tentatively, D is TRBD2 (5 bases). CDR1 LGHNA and CDR2 YNFKEQ come from the germline V gene. The germline V and J ends were trimmed by 0 bases and 10 bases, with 14 bases remaining between them. The CDR3 sequence is 14 residues long. The CDR3 nucleotides read TGTGCCAGCAGCCAAGATGTTAGGCTAGCTGCGCAGTATTTT. Its protein product is CASSQDVRLAAQYF.

V gene TRBV12-3 or TRBV12-4 combines with J gene TRBJ2-3; 8 bases align to TRBD1. This CDR3 spans 19 amino acids. Trimming cost V 4 bases and J 0 bases; bases outside gene matches: 15. The CDR3 sequence: CASSWSRGRGLRSTDTQYF. CDR3 in DNA: TGTGCCAGCAGTTGGAGCAGGGGGCGCGGGCTTAGGAGCACAGATACGCAGTATTTT.

The V call is TRBV15, the J call TRBJ1-1; D gene ambiguous. Trimming stripped 0 bases from V and 4 bases from J, with 15 bases between. CDR1 LNHNV and CDR2 YYDKDF come from the germline V gene (reference sequence). This CDR3 has 16 amino acids. The CDR3 DNA reads as TGTGCCACCAGCAGAGATGGACCCGGGAGTGGCACTGAAGCTTTCTTT. Translation gives CATSRDGPGSGTEAFF.

This chain connects TRBV27 to TRBJ2-7, with 7 positions matching TRBD1. This CDR3 has 14 residues. CDR1 MNHEY and CDR2 SMNVEV come from the germline V gene (reference sequence). J gave up 5 bases and V 5 bases, and 9 bases lay outside the gene matches. The DNA for the CDR3 is TGTGCCAGCAGTCCTTGGACAGGAAAGGACGAGCAGTACTTC. Translation: CASSPWTGKDEQYF.

Here the CDR3 reads CASSQTTGFGETQYF. CDR3 coding DNA: TGTGCCAGCAGCCAAACGACAGGGTTTGGAGAGACCCAGTACTTC. The V and J genes are TRBV7-9 and TRBJ2-5; 7 nucleotides match TRBD1. This CDR3 is built from 15 residues. Germline CDR1 reads SEHNR; CDR2 reads FQNEAQ (reference sequence). Unmatched junction bases numbered 10, after V lost 5 bases and J lost 4 bases.

The chain links TRBV7-9 to TRBJ2-5; TRBD1 matches at 8 bases. The CDR3 has 16 residues. The trim removed 5 bases at V and 5 bases at J, leaving 13 bases unmatched. Germline V gene data show CDR1 as SEHNR and CDR2 as FQNEAQ (reference sequence). The CDR3 loop reads CASSRSNTGGRETQYF. The CDR3 DNA follows: TGTGCCAGCAGCCGATCTAACACAGGGGGTCGCGAGACCCAGTACTTC.

This clonotype has a handful of counts. The DNA of the CDR3 is TGCGCCAGCAGCCAAGCGACAGGGGCGGACTATGGCTACACCTTC. Its protein product is CASSQATGADYGYTF. The chain is built from TRBV4-1 and TRBJ1-2; 8 bases are a match to TRBD1. The CDR3 spans 15 residues. The germline CDR1 and CDR2 sequences are MGHRA and YSYEKL. Germline trimming cut 1 base from V and 3 bases from J; bases unmatched to any gene: 4.

The chain recombines TRBV20-1 with TRBJ2-1; 11 bases match TRBD2. With V trimmed by 6 bases and J by 4 bases, 11 bases remained unmatched. CDR1 is DFQATT and CDR2 is SNEGSKA in the germline V gene (reference sequence). This CDR3 spans 16 amino acids. The chain's CDR3 is CSALGLTSGTYNEQFF. The CDR3 DNA follows: TGCAGTGCGTTAGGCCTGACTAGCGGGACGTACAATGAGCAGTTCTTC.

The J gene is TRBJ2-1, the V gene TRBV6-5, with D perhaps matching TRBD2 (5 bases). The CDR3 loop spans 11 amino acids. V lost 2 bases, J lost 13 bases, and 9 bases lay in between. Germline-derived CDR1 and CDR2 are MNHEY and SVGAGI. CDR3 amino acids: CASSYVGDQFF. CDR3 sequence (DNA): TGTGCCAGCAGTTACGTCGGGGATCAGTTCTTC.